This TCR beta chain appears in the sequencing data of a study of blood T cell repertoires in COVID-19. The CDR3 loop spans 15 amino acids. Per germline, CDR1 SQVTM and CDR2 ANQGSEA. Trimming stripped 5 bases from V and 0 bases from J, with 14 bases between. Original processing methods: Reference gene primer amplification in the assay estimated nucleated cell counts. The table came from immunoSEQ multiplex PCR; TCRdb's copy has only in-frame clones and leaves some out. V and J calls plus clone size are reproduced from that table; the DNA served to infer D and trimming. The data hold around 88,000 clones, with roughly 90% observed a single time.

The clonotype was recovered from an elderly woman with acute or convalescent COVID-19. The chain has TRBV29-1 and TRBJ2-1, with a tentative D call TRBD2 (6 bases). Sequencing was performed on peripheral blood. CDR3 region: CSVLGGWSSYNEQFF. In DNA form, the CDR3 reads TGCAGCGTTCTGGGGGGTTGGAGCTCCTACAATGAGCAGTTCTTC.